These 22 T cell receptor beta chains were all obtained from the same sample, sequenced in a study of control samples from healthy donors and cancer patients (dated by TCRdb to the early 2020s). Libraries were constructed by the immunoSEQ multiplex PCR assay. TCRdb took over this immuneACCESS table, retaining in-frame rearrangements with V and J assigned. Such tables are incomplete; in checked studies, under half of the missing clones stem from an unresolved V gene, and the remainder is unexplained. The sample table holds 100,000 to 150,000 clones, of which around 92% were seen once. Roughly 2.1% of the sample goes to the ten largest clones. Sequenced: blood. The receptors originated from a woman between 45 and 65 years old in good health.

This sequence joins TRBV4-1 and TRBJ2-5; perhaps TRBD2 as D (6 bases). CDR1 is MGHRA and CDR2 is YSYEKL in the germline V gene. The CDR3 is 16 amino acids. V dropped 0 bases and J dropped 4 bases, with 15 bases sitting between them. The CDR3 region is CASSQDPAGGTETQYF. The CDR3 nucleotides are TGCGCCAGCAGCCAAGATCCAGCGGGCGGCACAGAGACCCAGTACTTC.

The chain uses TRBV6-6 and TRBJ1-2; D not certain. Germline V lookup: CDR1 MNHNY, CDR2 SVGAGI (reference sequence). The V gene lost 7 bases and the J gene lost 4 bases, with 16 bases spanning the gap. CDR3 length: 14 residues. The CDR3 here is CASTARVSGYGYTF. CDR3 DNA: TGTGCCAGCACCGCACGGGTGTCTGGCTATGGCTACACCTTC.

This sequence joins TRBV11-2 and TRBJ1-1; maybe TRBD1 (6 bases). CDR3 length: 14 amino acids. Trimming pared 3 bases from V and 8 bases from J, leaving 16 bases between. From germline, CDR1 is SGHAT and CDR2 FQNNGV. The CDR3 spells CASSFGTLGKEAFF. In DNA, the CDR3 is TGTGCCAGCAGCTTTGGGACACTGGGTAAAGAAGCTTTCTTT.

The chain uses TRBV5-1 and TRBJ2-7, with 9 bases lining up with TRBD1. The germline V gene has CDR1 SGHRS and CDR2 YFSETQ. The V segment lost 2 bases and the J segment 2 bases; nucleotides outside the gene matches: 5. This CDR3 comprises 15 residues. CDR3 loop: CASSLGTGLTYEQYF. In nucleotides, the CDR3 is TGCGCCAGCAGCTTAGGGACAGGGCTAACCTACGAGCAGTACTTC. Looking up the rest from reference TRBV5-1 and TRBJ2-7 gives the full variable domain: KAGVTQTPRYLIKTRGQQVTLSCSPISGHRSVSWYQQTPGQGLQFLFEYFSETQRNKGNFPGRFSGRQFSNSRSEMNVSTLELGDSALYLCASSLGTGLTYEQYFGPGTRLTVT.

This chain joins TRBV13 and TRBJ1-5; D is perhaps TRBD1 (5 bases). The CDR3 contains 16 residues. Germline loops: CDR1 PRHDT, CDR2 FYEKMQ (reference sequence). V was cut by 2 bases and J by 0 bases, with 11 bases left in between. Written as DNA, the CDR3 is TGTGCCAGCAGCTTAAGTAAAGGGGTTAGCAATCAGCCCCAGCATTTT. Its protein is CASSLSKGVSNQPQHF.

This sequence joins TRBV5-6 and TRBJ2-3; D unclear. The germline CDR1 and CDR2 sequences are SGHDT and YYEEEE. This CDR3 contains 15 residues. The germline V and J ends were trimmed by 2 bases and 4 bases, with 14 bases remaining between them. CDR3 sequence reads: CASSFDLRAPDTQYF. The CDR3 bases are TGTGCCAGCAGCTTCGACCTAAGGGCCCCAGATACGCAGTATTTT.

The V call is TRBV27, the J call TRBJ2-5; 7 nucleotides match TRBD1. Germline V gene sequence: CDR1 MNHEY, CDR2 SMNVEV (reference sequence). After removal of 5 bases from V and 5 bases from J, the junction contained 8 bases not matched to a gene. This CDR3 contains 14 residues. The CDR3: CASSPLTGMETQYF. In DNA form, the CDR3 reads TGTGCCAGCAGTCCCCTGACAGGGATGGAGACCCAGTACTTC.

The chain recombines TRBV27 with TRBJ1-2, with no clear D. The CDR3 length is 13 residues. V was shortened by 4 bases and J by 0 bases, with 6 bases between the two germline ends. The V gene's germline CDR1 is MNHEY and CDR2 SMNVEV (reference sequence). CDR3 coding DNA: TGTGCCAGCAGTTGGGATCCTAACTATGGCTACACCTTC. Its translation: CASSWDPNYGYTF.

CDR3 amino acids: CASSPARTGEAFF. The CDR3 DNA reads as TGTGCCAGCTCACCGGCCAGGACGGGGGAAGCTTTCTTT. The chain uses TRBV18 and TRBJ1-1, with D uncertain. Germline V gene data show CDR1 as KGHSH and CDR2 as LQKENI. The CDR3 sequence is 13 residues long. V dropped 3 bases and J dropped 8 bases, with 13 bases sitting between them.

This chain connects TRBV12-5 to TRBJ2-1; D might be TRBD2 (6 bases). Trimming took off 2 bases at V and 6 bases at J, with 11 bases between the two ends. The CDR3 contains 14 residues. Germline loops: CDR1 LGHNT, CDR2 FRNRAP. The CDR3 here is CASGLPDGGNEQFF. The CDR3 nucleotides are TGTGCTAGTGGTTTGCCCGACGGGGGCAATGAGCAGTTCTTC.

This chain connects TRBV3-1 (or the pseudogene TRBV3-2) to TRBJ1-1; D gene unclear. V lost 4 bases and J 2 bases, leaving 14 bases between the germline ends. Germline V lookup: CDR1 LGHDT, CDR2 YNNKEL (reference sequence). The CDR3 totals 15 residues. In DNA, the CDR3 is TGTGCCAGCAGCCCTAACAGCTATCTCAACACTGAAGCTTTCTTT. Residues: CASSPNSYLNTEAFF.

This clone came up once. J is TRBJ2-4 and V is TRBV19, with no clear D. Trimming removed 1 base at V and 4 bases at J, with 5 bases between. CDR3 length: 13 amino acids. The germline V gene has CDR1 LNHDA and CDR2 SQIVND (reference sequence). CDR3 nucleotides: TGTGCCAGTAGTATAGGTCCGAAAAACATTCAGTACTTC. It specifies CASSIGPKNIQYF. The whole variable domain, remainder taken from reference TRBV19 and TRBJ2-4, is DGGITQSPKYLFRKEGQNVTLSCEQNLNHDAMYWYRQDPGQGLRLIYYSQIVNDFQKGDIAEGYSVSREKKESFPLTVTSAQKNPTAFYLCASSIGPKNIQYFGAGTRLSVL.

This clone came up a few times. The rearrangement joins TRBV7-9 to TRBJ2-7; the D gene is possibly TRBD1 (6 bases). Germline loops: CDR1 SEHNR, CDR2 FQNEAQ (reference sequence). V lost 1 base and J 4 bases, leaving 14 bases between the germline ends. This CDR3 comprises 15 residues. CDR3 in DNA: TGTGCCAGCAGCTTAGTAGGGCAGGGGCCTTACGAGCAGTACTTC. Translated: CASSLVGQGPYEQYF.

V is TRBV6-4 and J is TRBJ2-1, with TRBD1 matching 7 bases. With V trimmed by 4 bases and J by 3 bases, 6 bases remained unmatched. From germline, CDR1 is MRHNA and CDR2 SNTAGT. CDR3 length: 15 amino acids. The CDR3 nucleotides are TGTGCCAGCAGTGTCCAGGGACAGCACTACAATGAGCAGTTCTTC. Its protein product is CASSVQGQHYNEQFF.

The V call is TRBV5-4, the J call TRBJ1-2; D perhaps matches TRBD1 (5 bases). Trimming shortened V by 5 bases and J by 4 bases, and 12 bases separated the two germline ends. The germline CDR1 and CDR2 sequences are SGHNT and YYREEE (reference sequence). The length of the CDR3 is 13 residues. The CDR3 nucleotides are TGTGCCAGCAGTCAGGGTTCGGGCTATGGCTACACCTTC. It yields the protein CASSQGSGYGYTF. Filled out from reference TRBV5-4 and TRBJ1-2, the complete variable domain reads ETGVTQSPTHLIKTRGQQVTLRCSSQSGHNTVSWYQQALGQGPQFIFQYYREEENGRGNFPPRFSGLQFPNYSSELNVNALELDDSALYLCASSQGSGYGYTFGSGTRLTVV.

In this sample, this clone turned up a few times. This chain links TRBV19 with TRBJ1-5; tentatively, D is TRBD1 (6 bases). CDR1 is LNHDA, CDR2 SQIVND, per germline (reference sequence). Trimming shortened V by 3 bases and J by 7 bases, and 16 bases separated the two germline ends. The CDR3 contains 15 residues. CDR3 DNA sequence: TGTGCCAGTAGTATGCGTCGAGGGGGGCAGCAGCCCCAGCATTTT. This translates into CASSMRRGGQQPQHF.

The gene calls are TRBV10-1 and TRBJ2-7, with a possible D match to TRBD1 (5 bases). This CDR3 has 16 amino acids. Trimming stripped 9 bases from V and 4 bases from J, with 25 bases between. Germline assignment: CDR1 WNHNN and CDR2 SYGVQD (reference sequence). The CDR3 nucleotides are TGCGCCAGAGGGATCCGCGCAGGGCAGGTTTCTTACGAGCAGTACTTC. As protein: CARGIRAGQVSYEQYF.

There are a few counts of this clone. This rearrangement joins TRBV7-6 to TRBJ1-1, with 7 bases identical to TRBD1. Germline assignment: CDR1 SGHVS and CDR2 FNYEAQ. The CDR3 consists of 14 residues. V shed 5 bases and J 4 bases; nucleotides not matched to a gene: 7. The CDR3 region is CASSGTGVGTEAFF. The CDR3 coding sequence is TGTGCCAGCAGCGGCACAGGGGTGGGCACTGAAGCTTTCTTT.

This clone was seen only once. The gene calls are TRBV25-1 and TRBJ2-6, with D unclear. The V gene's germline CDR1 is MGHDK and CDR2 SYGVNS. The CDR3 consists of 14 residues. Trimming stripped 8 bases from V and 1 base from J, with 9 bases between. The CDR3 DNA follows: TGTGCCAGCGGAGAGGATTCTGGGGCCAACGTCCTGACTTTC. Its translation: CASGEDSGANVLTF.

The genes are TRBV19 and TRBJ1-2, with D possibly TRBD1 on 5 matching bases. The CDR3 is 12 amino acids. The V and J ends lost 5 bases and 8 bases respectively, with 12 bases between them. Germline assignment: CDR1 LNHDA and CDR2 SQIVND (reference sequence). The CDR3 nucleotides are TGTGCCAGTAGTCCTCAGGGTTACGGCTACACCTTC. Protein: CASSPQGYGYTF.

CDR3 coding DNA: TGTGCCAGCAGCTACGTGGGGAGCACCGGGGAGCTGTTTTTT. Translation gives CASSYVGSTGELFF. The chain links TRBV5-4 to TRBJ2-2, with D possibly being TRBD2 (5 bases). The CDR3 is 14 residues long. V was pared by 3 bases and J by 4 bases, with 10 bases between. The germline CDR1 and CDR2 sequences are SGHNT and YYREEE (reference sequence).

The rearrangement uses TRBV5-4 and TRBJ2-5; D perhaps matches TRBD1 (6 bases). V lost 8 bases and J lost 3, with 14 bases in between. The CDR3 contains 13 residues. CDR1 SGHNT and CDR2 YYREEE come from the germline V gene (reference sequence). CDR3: CASRNSGEETQYF. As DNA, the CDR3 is TGTGCCAGTCGAAACTCAGGGGAAGAGACCCAGTACTTC.